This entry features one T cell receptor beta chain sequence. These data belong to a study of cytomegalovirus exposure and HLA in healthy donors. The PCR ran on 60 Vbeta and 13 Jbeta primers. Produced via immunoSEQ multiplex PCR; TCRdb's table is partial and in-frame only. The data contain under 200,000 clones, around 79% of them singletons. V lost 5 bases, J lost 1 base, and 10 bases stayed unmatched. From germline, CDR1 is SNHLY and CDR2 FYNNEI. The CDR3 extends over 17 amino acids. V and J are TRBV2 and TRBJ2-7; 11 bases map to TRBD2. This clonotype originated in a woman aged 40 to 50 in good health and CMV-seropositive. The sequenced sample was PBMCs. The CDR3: CASSHPGTSGLSYEQYF. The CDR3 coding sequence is TGTGCCAGCAGTCACCCCGGGACTAGCGGCCTTTCCTACGAGCAGTACTTC.